A single sample is the source of the 23 T cell receptor beta chains below, sequenced in a study of blood T cells in healthy people across ages. The authors ran a second PCR of roughly 6 to 12 cycles using a sample-barcoded 5' primer and a J-beta primer mix. TCRdb called the 5' RACE reads again in MiXCR, with one record for every CDR3 protein. The sample has 2 million or so distinct CDR3 sequences; roughly 52% are singletons. Sample: blood. Receptors were obtained from a middle-aged woman in good health.

The V call is TRBV5-1, the J call TRBJ2-4, with 7 bases lining up with TRBD1. This CDR3 has 16 amino acids. Looked up from germline, CDR1 is SGHRS and CDR2 is YFSETQ. The V and J ends lost 1 base and 13 bases, in that order; junction bases with no gene match: 17. As DNA, the CDR3 is TGCGCCAGCAGCTTGATTCCGGGACAGCTAAGTTCTCAGCAGTACTTC. Translated, it gives CASSLIPGQLSSQQYF. Full variable domain (missing parts from reference TRBV5-1 and TRBJ2-4): KAGVTQTPRYLIKTRGQQVTLSCSPISGHRSVSWYQQTPGQGLQFLFEYFSETQRNKGNFPGRFSGRQFSNSRSEMNVSTLELGDSALYLCASSLIPGQLSSQQYFGAGTRLSVL.

The gene calls are TRBV7-6 and TRBJ2-6; tentatively, D is TRBD1 or TRBD2 (5 bases each). Germline loops: CDR1 SGHVS, CDR2 FNYEAQ. The CDR3 totals 17 residues. V dropped 2 bases and J dropped 1 base, with 12 bases sitting between them. The DNA of the CDR3 is TGTGCCAGCAGCTTAAGGGGACGGGGATCTGGGGCCAACGTCCTGACTTTC. It yields the protein CASSLRGRGSGANVLTF.

J is TRBJ2-7 and V is TRBV28; 11 nucleotides agree with TRBD1. The CDR3 is made up of 16 amino acids. Per the germline V gene, CDR1 is MDHEN and CDR2 is SYDVKM. V trimming: 7 bases; J trimming: 0 bases; junction bases outside the gene matches: 8. Here the CDR3 DNA reads TGTGCCAGCACCAGCCGGGACAGGGGGTCCTCCTACGAGCAGTACTTC. This codes for CASTSRDRGSSYEQYF. Full variable domain (outside the CDR3, taken from reference TRBV28 and TRBJ2-7): DVKVTQSSRYLVKRTGEKVFLECVQDMDHENMFWYRQDPGLGLRLIYFSYDVKMKEKGDIPEGYSVSREKKERFSLILESASTNQTSMYLCASTSRDRGSSYEQYFGPGTRLTVT.

This clonotype occurred a few times. J is TRBJ2-5 and V is TRBV20-1; 9 bases align to TRBD1. The germline CDR1 and CDR2 sequences are DFQATT and SNEGSKA (reference sequence). The length of the CDR3 is 14 residues. With 7 bases clipped from V and 0 bases from J, the junction kept 6 bases outside the gene matches. CDR3 sequence reads: CSETRDRDQETQYF. DNA for the CDR3: TGCAGTGAAACCCGGGACAGGGACCAAGAGACCCAGTACTTC.

The rearrangement uses TRBV7-2 and TRBJ2-6; D is unclear. The CDR3 totals 15 residues. Trimming pared 2 bases from V and 2 bases from J, leaving 7 bases between. CDR1 and CDR2 (germline): SGHTA, FQGNSA. In nucleotides, the CDR3 is TGTGCCAGCAGCTTATTTCTTCCTGGGGCCAACGTCCTGACTTTC. Protein: CASSLFLPGANVLTF.

This clonotype came up a few times. In nucleotides, the CDR3 is TGTGCCATCAGTGAGTCGACTCGAAAACTGTTTTTT. It codes for CAISESTRKLFF. The chain links TRBV10-3 to TRBJ1-4; D uncertain. CDR1 and CDR2 from the germline V gene are ENHRY and SYGVKD. Trimming removed 0 bases at V and 10 bases at J, with 6 bases between. The CDR3 consists of 12 residues.

This clonotype was counted a single time. The chain is built from TRBV7-2 and TRBJ1-4; TRBD1 might be the D (5 bases). The CDR3 runs 17 residues. V was clipped by 8 bases and J by 4 bases, with 23 bases between them. CDR1 and CDR2 from the germline V gene are SGHTA and FQGNSA. The CDR3 DNA sequence: TGTGCCAGCGCTAAGCAAGGGGCAGCGTTGAGTAATGAAAAACTGTTTTTT. This codes for CASAKQGAALSNEKLFF.

The chain joins TRBV4-1 to TRBJ2-4, with 12 positions matching TRBD2. The J call may be incorrect, as the DNA end agrees better with TRBJ2-5. The CDR3 sequence is 14 residues long. Germline V gene lookup returns CDR1 MGHRA and CDR2 YSYEKL. The CDR3 region is CASSQLAGGLTQYF. CDR3 nucleotide sequence: TGCGCCAGCAGCCAGCTAGCGGGGGGGCTGACCCAGTACTTC.

The chain links TRBV25-1 to TRBJ2-3; TRBD1 agrees at 9 bases. The CDR3 is 14 residues long. Looked up from germline, CDR1 is MGHDK and CDR2 is SYGVNS. V shed 5 bases, J shed 3 bases, and the junction held 3 bases outside the gene matches. CDR3 in amino acids: CASSHRGQTDTQYF. The CDR3 bases are TGTGCCAGCAGTCACAGGGGGCAAACAGATACGCAGTATTTT.

The CDR3: CSAVGQSNYGYTF. The CDR3 DNA is TGCAGTGCGGTGGGGCAGTCTAACTATGGCTACACCTTC. The rearrangement uses TRBV20-1 and TRBJ1-2; D perhaps matches TRBD1 (5 bases). With 6 bases removed from V and 0 bases from J, the gap between germline ends came to 11 bases. The CDR3 is 13 amino acids. The germline gives CDR1 DFQATT, CDR2 SNEGSKA (reference sequence).

CDR3 in amino acids: CASSRSGEIYGYTF. CDR3 coding DNA: TGTGCCAGCAGCCGATCGGGGGAAATCTATGGCTACACCTTC. The genes are TRBV7-8 and TRBJ1-2; D is perhaps TRBD1 (5 bases). Germline V CDR1 and CDR2: SGHVS, FQNEAQ. The CDR3 contains 14 residues. Trimming cost V 5 bases and J 4 bases, with 14 bases left between them.

The chain is built from TRBV24-1 and TRBJ2-2; D possibly corresponds to TRBD1 (5 bases). CDR1 is KGHDR, CDR2 SFDVKD, per germline. The CDR3 consists of 14 residues. V lost 1 base to trimming and J lost 5 bases, with 7 bases between them. The DNA of the CDR3 is TGTGCCACCAGTGATTTACCAGGGACCGGGGAGCTGTTTTTT. It codes for CATSDLPGTGELFF.

The chain couples TRBV7-2 to TRBJ1-2; D possibly corresponds to TRBD1 (6 bases). CDR1 SGHTA and CDR2 FQGNSA come from the germline V gene. The CDR3 length is 14 residues. The ends were cut back, 4 bases at V and 8 bases at J, with 17 bases in the middle. CDR3 sequence reads: CASSSLPGQGGYTF. The CDR3 region has the DNA TGTGCCAGCAGCTCCCTCCCGGGACAAGGGGGCTACACCTTC.

This clonotype was seen only once. The gene calls are TRBV20-1 and TRBJ2-5, with D perhaps assigned TRBD1 or TRBD2 (5 bases each). The CDR3 loop spans 13 amino acids. Trimming shortened V by 1 base and J by 3 bases, and 9 bases separated the two germline ends. Looked up from germline, CDR1 is DFQATT and CDR2 is SNEGSKA (reference sequence). This chain's CDR3 is CSARGRDEETQYF. DNA of the CDR3: TGCAGTGCTAGAGGCAGGGACGAAGAGACCCAGTACTTC.

A single count supports this clonotype. The chain combines TRBV5-6 with TRBJ1-1; TRBD1 matches at 8 bases. The V gene end was trimmed by 0 bases and the J gene end by 5 bases; junction bases not matched to a gene: 9. The CDR3 is 16 amino acids. CDR1 SGHDT and CDR2 YYEEEE come from the germline V gene. The CDR3 DNA reads TGTGCCAGCAGCTTGGAGGCAGGGGGCAAGGGTACTGAAGCTTTCTTT. Translated, it gives CASSLEAGGKGTEAFF. The whole variable domain, remainder taken from reference TRBV5-6 and TRBJ1-1, is DAGVTQSPTHLIKTRGQQVTLRCSPKSGHDTVSWYQQALGQGPQFIFQYYEEEERQRGNFPDRFSGHQFPNYSSELNVNALLLGDSALYLCASSLEAGGKGTEAFFGQGTRLTVV.

This rearrangement joins TRBV10-3 to TRBJ1-5; 7 bases line up with TRBD1. The CDR3 runs to 14 residues. CDR1 is ENHRY, CDR2 SYGVKD, per germline. Trimming cost V 6 bases and J 0 bases; bases outside gene matches: 2. CDR3 DNA: TGTGCCATCAGGGGACAGAATAGCAATCAGCCCCAGCATTTT. Protein product: CAIRGQNSNQPQHF.

This clonotype came up a few times. This sequence joins TRBV15 and TRBJ2-1; TRBD2 matches at 7 bases. This CDR3 has 18 residues. Trimming at V came to 0 bases and at J to 1 base, leaving 9 bases not matched to a gene. Germline lookup yields CDR1 LNHNV and CDR2 YYDKDF (reference sequence). CDR3 loop: CATSREGLAEMSYNEQFF. CDR3 sequence (DNA): TGTGCCACCAGCAGAGAGGGGCTAGCGGAAATGTCCTACAATGAGCAGTTCTTC.

The V and J genes are TRBV27 and TRBJ1-2; 8 bases align to TRBD1. Germline CDR1 is MNHEY and CDR2 is SMNVEV (reference sequence). This CDR3 is built from 16 residues. With 5 bases clipped from V and 7 bases from J, the junction kept 15 bases outside the gene matches. The CDR3 nucleotides are TGTGCCAGCAGTAATTTTCCCGGGACAGGCGTCGGTGGCTACACCTTC. Amino acids: CASSNFPGTGVGGYTF.

This sequence joins TRBV6-5 and TRBJ2-1; TRBD2 aligns across 12 bases. Germline V gene lookup returns CDR1 MNHEY and CDR2 SVGAGI. This CDR3 has 16 amino acids. The J segment lost 6 bases and the V segment lost 0 bases, leaving 3 bases of the junction unmatched. CDR3 sequence: CASSYSLAGGLNEQFF. CDR3 coding DNA: TGTGCCAGCAGTTACTCTCTAGCGGGGGGGCTCAATGAGCAGTTCTTC.

The rearrangement uses TRBV7-2 and TRBJ1-2; no clear D gene. Germline assignment: CDR1 SGHTA and CDR2 FQGNSA. The V and J ends lost 6 bases and 2 bases respectively, with 16 bases between them. The CDR3 consists of 15 residues. CDR3 bases: TGTGCCAGCAGGGGCCGAGGTGAGGCCAACTATGGCTACACCTTC. It specifies CASRGRGEANYGYTF.

The chain carries TRBV7-6 and TRBJ2-3; 8 nucleotides agree with TRBD1. The ends lost 3 bases at V and 0 bases at J; junction bases unmatched: 8. The CDR3 loop spans 17 amino acids. Germline CDR1 SGHVS, CDR2 FNYEAQ. The CDR3 coding sequence is TGTGCCAGCAGCTTTGGCCTAGGGACAGGTAGCACAGATACGCAGTATTTT. This codes for CASSFGLGTGSTDTQYF.

This clonotype occurred a few times. This chain joins TRBV4-3 and TRBJ2-3, with TRBD2 identical over 8 bases. The V gene end was trimmed by 3 bases and the J gene end by 1 base; junction bases not matched to a gene: 9. This CDR3 has 17 amino acids. Germline CDR1 reads LGHNA; CDR2 reads YSLEER. CDR3 in DNA: TGCGCCAGCAGCCACTCCCTCCTAGCGGGCGGCACAGATACGCAGTATTTT. Translated: CASSHSLLAGGTDTQYF.

The J gene is TRBJ2-2, the V gene TRBV28; 7 nucleotides line up with TRBD1. Germline lookup yields CDR1 MDHEN and CDR2 SYDVKM. The CDR3 length is 17 residues. The V gene end was trimmed by 6 bases and the J gene end by 4 bases; junction bases not matched to a gene: 14. The CDR3 nucleotides read TGTGCCAGCAGGACCCATTACAGGGGCAGACGCACCGGGGAGCTGTTTTTT. Protein: CASRTHYRGRRTGELFF.